The rows below give T cell receptor beta chains drawn from one sample of a study of blood T cells in healthy people across ages. TCRdb ran MiXCR on the 5' RACE reads and lists one entry per CDR3 protein. The sample comprises about 830,000 distinct CDR3 sequences, approximately 67% of which are singletons, and roughly 26% rests with the top ten. Sequencing was carried out using blood. The source is a man aged 25 to 45 in good health. The CDR3 runs from the conserved cysteine through the conserved F or W. D genes are given only for firm matches. The size entry is marked missing in some rows and otherwise reads once, few, many or a size class.

size | J | D | V | DNA | CDR3
. | TRBJ1-4 | . | TRBV4-3 | TGCGCCAGCAGCCACCGAGGGACAACTAATGAAAAACTGTTTTTT | CASSHRGTTNEKLFF
. | TRBJ1-5 | . | TRBV28 | TGTGCCAGCAGTAGAGGCCGCAGGGACAATCAGCCCCAGCATTTT | CASSRGRRDNQPQHF
few | TRBJ2-7 | . | TRBV6-5 | TGTGCCAGCAGCTATTATCCGGGCAGTGGCAATGAGCAGTACTTC | CASSYYPGSGNEQYF
. | TRBJ2-7 | . | TRBV2 | TGTGCCAGCAGTGAGTGGGCAGGGAGCTCCTACGAGCAGTACTTC | CASSEWAGSSYEQYF
. | TRBJ2-7 | . | TRBV4-3 | TGCGCCAGCAGCCAAGGGCGATTCGGCTACGAGCAGTACTTC | CASSQGRFGYEQYF
. | TRBJ2-5 | . | TRBV12-3/TRBV12-4 | TGTGCCAGCAGCGAGACAGGTACTCAAGAGACCCAGTACTTC | CASSETGTQETQYF
. | TRBJ2-1 | . | TRBV5-1 | TGCGCCAGCGGCTTGCCCCCGGGGGCACCTAATGAGCAGTTCTTC | CASGLPPGAPNEQFF
. | TRBJ2-4 | . | TRBV27 | TGTGCCAGCAGTTTGGGGACATTTGAGTACTTC | CASSLGTFEYF
. | TRBJ2-5 | . | TRBV3-1 | TGTGCCAGCAGCCAAGATCTGGCTAATGGAGAGACCCAGTACTTC | CASSQDLANGETQYF
few | TRBJ2-3 | . | TRBV27 | TGTGCCAGCAGTCCGCTACCCCCGAGGGCAGATACGCAGTATTTT | CASSPLPPRADTQYF
. | TRBJ2-7 | . | TRBV29-1 | TGCAGCGTTGAGGGCAGGGGCCCCCTTAGCTCCTACGAGCAGTACTTC | CSVEGRGPLSSYEQYF
. | TRBJ1-6 | . | TRBV3-1 | TGTGCCAGCAGCCAAGCTACGGATTCACCCCTCCACTTT | CASSQATDSPLHF
. | TRBJ1-3 | TRBD1 | TRBV7-9 | TGTGCCAGCAGCTTCCCAGACAGGGCCTCTGGAAACACCATATATTTT | CASSFPDRASGNTIYF
. | TRBJ1-2 | . | TRBV4-1 | TGCGCCAGCAGCCAAGCGGGGAGTGGCTACACCTTC | CASSQAGSGYTF